This T cell receptor (beta chain) was sequenced during a study of cytomegalovirus exposure and HLA in healthy donors. The PCR had 60 Vbeta and 13 Jbeta primers. The repertoire was sequenced with immunoSEQ multiplex PCR; TCRdb's copy has only in-frame clones and lacks some. Counted here are some 180,000 clones, 75% to 90% occurring once; the ten biggest clones make up about 1.4%. Donors showed nominal health when sampled, although they likely had unrecorded immune exposures. Germline V gene lookup returns CDR1 SNHLY and CDR2 FYNNEI. V was cut by 6 bases and J by 6 bases, with 15 bases left in between. The CDR3 has 14 amino acids.

The chain combines TRBV2 with TRBJ2-1; a possible D gene is TRBD2 (5 bases). This TCR was sampled from a girl aged 5-17 years in good health and CMV-seropositive. Sequencing was performed on PBMCs. The CDR3 here is CASRGLSEGNEQFF. CDR3 in DNA: TGTGCCAGCAGGGGCCTGAGCGAGGGCAATGAGCAGTTCTTC. The whole variable domain, filled in from reference TRBV2 and TRBJ2-1, reads EPEVTQTPSHQVTQMGQEVILRCVPISNHLYFYWYRQILGQKVEFLVSFYNNEISEKSEIFDDQFSVERPDGSNFTLKIRSTKLEDSAMYFCASRGLSEGNEQFFGPGTRLTVL.